The 27 T cell receptor beta chains below were found in one sample sequenced in a study of blood T cell repertoires in COVID-19. Only in-frame clones appear in the TCRdb table, and some are missing; sequencing was by immunoSEQ multiplex PCR. This sample has about 15,000 clones, with less than 80% found just once. The sample taken for sequencing was peripheral blood. The source of these receptors is an older man with acute or convalescent COVID-19.

This clone was picked up a small number of times. The rearrangement joins TRBV7-2 to TRBJ2-7, with TRBD2 as a possible D gene (5 bases). CDR1 is SGHTA and CDR2 is FQGNSA in the germline V gene. The CDR3 spans 16 residues. V lost 3 bases and J 2 bases, leaving 17 bases between the germline ends. In DNA, the CDR3 is TGTGCCAGCAGCTTTCAAAGCGGAGGAGCCCCCTACGAGCAGTACTTC. Its translation is CASSFQSGGAPYEQYF.

This rearrangement joins TRBV7-2 to TRBJ1-6; D is uncertain. Germline-derived CDR1 and CDR2 are SGHTA and FQGNSA. The CDR3 sequence is 16 residues long. The germline V and J ends were trimmed by 1 base and 7 bases, with 14 bases remaining between them. This CDR3 reads CASSLVPQSVNSPLHF. The CDR3 DNA follows: TGTGCCAGCAGCTTAGTTCCCCAGTCTGTAAATTCACCCCTCCACTTT.

The chain couples TRBV30 to TRBJ1-3; D remains ambiguous. The germline gives CDR1 GTSNPN, CDR2 SVGIG (reference sequence). CDR3 length equals 13 residues. V gave up 1 base and J gave up 0 bases, with 4 bases separating them. The CDR3 bases are TGTGCCTGGAGTGCCCGCTCTGGAAACACCATATATTTT. Protein sequence: CAWSARSGNTIYF. The variable domain in full, completed from reference TRBV30 and TRBJ1-3, reads SQTIHQWPATLVQPVGSPLSLECTVEGTSNPNLYWYRQAAGRGLQLLFYSVGIGQISSEVPQNLSASRPQDRQFILSSKKLLLSDSGFYLCAWSARSGNTIYFGEGSWLTVV.

V usage is TRBV7-2 and J usage is TRBJ1-5; weak D call: TRBD1 (6 bases). The V end lost 5 bases, the J end lost 2 bases, and 13 bases lay between the germline ends. Germline-derived CDR1 and CDR2 are SGHTA and FQGNSA. The CDR3 contains 15 residues. The chain's CDR3 is CASSPTGLGNQPQHF. CDR3 coding DNA: TGTGCCAGCAGCCCTACAGGGCTCGGCAATCAGCCCCAGCATTTT.

Only a few counts were recorded for this clone. The chain combines TRBV5-1 with TRBJ2-1, with D perhaps matching TRBD1 (6 bases). Germline CDR1 is SGHRS and CDR2 is YFSETQ. This CDR3 contains 15 residues. Trimming removed 3 bases at V and 3 bases at J, with 13 bases between. CDR3 residues: CASSYTGPGYNEQFF. CDR3 bases: TGCGCCAGCAGCTATACAGGGCCGGGCTACAATGAGCAGTTCTTC.

CDR3: CSVEDRSLAKNIQYF. In DNA form, the CDR3 reads TGCAGCGTTGAAGATCGGAGCTTAGCCAAAAACATTCAGTACTTC. V usage is TRBV29-1 and J usage is TRBJ2-4; D is unresolved. CDR1 SQVTM and CDR2 ANQGSEA come from the germline V gene. The CDR3 totals 15 residues. V shed 0 bases and J shed 0 bases, with 9 bases lying between them.

This chain uses TRBV3-1 (or the pseudogene TRBV3-2) with TRBJ1-1, with unresolved D. Germline CDR1 is LGHDT and CDR2 is YNNKEL (reference sequence). V was trimmed by 4 bases and J by 0 bases, leaving 12 bases between them. The CDR3 extends over 15 amino acids. CDR3 coding DNA: TGTGCCAGCAGCCCCCGGCACGGGATGAACACTGAAGCTTTCTTT. Translated: CASSPRHGMNTEAFF.

This rearrangement joins TRBV27 to TRBJ2-7; no definite D call. This CDR3 is 15 amino acids long. Trimming removed 6 bases from V and 3 bases from J, with 18 bases in between. Germline CDR1 reads MNHEY; CDR2 reads SMNVEV (reference sequence). The chain's CDR3 is CASRPTQSRGYEQYF. CDR3 DNA sequence: TGTGCCAGCAGACCCACCCAGAGCCGCGGCTACGAGCAGTACTTC.

This clone is labeled medium-sized (0.01 to 0.1%). The chain recombines TRBV19 with TRBJ1-3; D may be TRBD1 (5 bases). Trimming stripped 3 bases from V and 2 bases from J, with 8 bases between. CDR1 is LNHDA and CDR2 is SQIVND in the germline V gene (reference sequence). This CDR3 contains 14 residues. The CDR3 sequence is CASSIETAGNTIYF. CDR3 nucleotide sequence: TGTGCCAGTAGTATTGAGACAGCTGGAAACACCATATATTTT.

This clone is medium-sized by share. The V call is TRBV28, the J call TRBJ1-5; D uncertain. V was clipped by 9 bases and J by 4 bases, with 4 bases between them. The CDR3 contains 10 residues. Per the germline V gene, CDR1 is MDHEN and CDR2 is SYDVKM. For the CDR3, the DNA is TGTGCCAGTAATAATCAGCCCCAGCATTTT. This codes for CASNNQPQHF. Full variable domain (missing parts from reference TRBV28 and TRBJ1-5): DVKVTQSSRYLVKRTGEKVFLECVQDMDHENMFWYRQDPGLGLRLIYFSYDVKMKEKGDIPEGYSVSREKKERFSLILESASTNQTSMYLCASNNQPQHFGDGTRLSIL.

The chain joins TRBV29-1 to TRBJ2-2, with D possibly being TRBD2 (6 bases). Germline CDR1 reads SQVTM; CDR2 reads ANQGSEA. CDR3 length: 12 amino acids. This chain's CDR3 is CCGDLRPGELFF. DNA of the CDR3: TGCTGTGGGGACTTAAGACCCGGGGAGCTGTTTTTT.

The chain has TRBV19 and TRBJ2-2; 8 positions match TRBD1. The CDR3 covers 16 residues. In germline, CDR1 is LNHDA, CDR2 SQIVND (reference sequence). J gave up 4 bases and V 3 bases, and 7 bases lay outside the gene matches. The DNA of the CDR3 is TGTGCCAGTAGTATGCCCAGGGGGCTCGGCACCGGGGAGCTGTTTTTT. Translation gives CASSMPRGLGTGELFF. The full variable domain, its missing parts supplied by reference TRBV19 and TRBJ2-2, is DGGITQSPKYLFRKEGQNVTLSCEQNLNHDAMYWYRQDPGQGLRLIYYSQIVNDFQKGDIAEGYSVSREKKESFPLTVTSAQKNPTAFYLCASSMPRGLGTGELFFGEGSRLTVL.

The rearrangement uses TRBV18 and TRBJ2-5; 13 bases agree with TRBD2. CDR3 size: 17 residues. The V segment lost 4 bases and the J segment 3 bases; nucleotides outside the gene matches: 8. Germline CDR1 and CDR2: KGHSH and LQKENI. CDR3 sequence reads: CASSRTSGSRGEETQYF. In DNA form, the CDR3 reads TGTGCCAGCTCACGGACTAGCGGGAGCCGGGGGGAAGAGACCCAGTACTTC.

The chain uses TRBV10-1 and TRBJ2-3; perhaps TRBD2 as D (6 bases). The CDR3 spans 15 residues. V lost 6 bases and J lost 1, with 14 bases in between. The germline V gene has CDR1 WNHNN and CDR2 SYGVQD (reference sequence). The CDR3 sequence is CASSRGIAGTDTQYF. The CDR3 DNA reads TGCGCCAGCAGCCGAGGGATAGCGGGCACAGATACGCAGTATTTT.

This chain links TRBV5-6 with TRBJ1-2; 7 bases line up with TRBD1. This CDR3 comprises 15 residues. The V and J ends lost 1 base and 5 bases, in that order; junction bases with no gene match: 8. CDR1 is SGHDT, CDR2 YYEEEE, per germline. The CDR3 here is CASSLSPTGRYGYTF. In DNA form, the CDR3 reads TGTGCCAGCAGCTTGTCTCCGACAGGGCGGTATGGCTACACCTTC.

This chain connects TRBV14 to TRBJ2-7; D uncertain. V lost 5 bases and J lost 9, with 11 bases in between. Germline CDR1 and CDR2: SGHDN and FVKESK. The CDR3 has 11 amino acids. CDR3: CASSDSTGQYF. The CDR3 DNA reads as TGTGCCAGCAGCGACTCTACGGGGCAGTACTTC.

J is TRBJ1-2 and V is TRBV6-5; perhaps TRBD1 as D (6 bases). From germline, CDR1 is MNHEY and CDR2 SVGAGI. V was trimmed by 6 bases and J by 13 bases, leaving 18 bases between them. The CDR3 sequence is 12 residues long. CDR3 DNA sequence: TGTGCCAGCAGCCTACTGACAGGATCGGGCACCTTC. It specifies CASSLLTGSGTF.

The chain carries TRBV18 and TRBJ2-3, with 7 bases fitting TRBD1. This CDR3 region has 14 residues. The germline CDR1 and CDR2 sequences are KGHSH and LQKENI. V lost 3 bases, J lost 2 bases, and 2 bases stayed unmatched. The CDR3 nucleotides read TGTGCCAGCTCACCGGACAGGCTCACAGATACGCAGTATTTT. It codes for CASSPDRLTDTQYF.

In its sample, this clone was seen a few times. The gene calls are TRBV5-6 and TRBJ1-1; D is possibly TRBD1 (5 bases). Trimming stripped 4 bases from V and 3 bases from J, with 10 bases between. Germline V gene data show CDR1 as SGHDT and CDR2 as YYEEEE. This CDR3 comprises 13 residues. The CDR3 coding sequence is TGTGCCAGCAGCCCAGGGTTTCACACTGAAGCTTTCTTT. Its protein product is CASSPGFHTEAFF.

This chain links TRBV20-1 with TRBJ2-3; D is ambiguous. The CDR3 runs to 10 residues. Germline V gives CDR1 DFQATT, CDR2 SNEGSKA (reference sequence). Deletions cut 6 bases from V and 8 bases from J, with 9 bases between. The CDR3 DNA reads TGCAGTGCCCCCCTAGGTACGCAGTATTTT. As protein: CSAPLGTQYF.

The CDR3 protein is CAIRSGGADTQYF. CDR3 DNA sequence: TGTGCCATCAGAAGCGGGGGGGCGGATACGCAGTATTTT. This sequence joins TRBV10-3 and TRBJ2-3, with 10 nucleotides matching TRBD2. Per the germline V gene, CDR1 is ENHRY and CDR2 is SYGVKD. This CDR3 has 13 amino acids. Germline trimming cut 6 bases from V and 6 bases from J; bases unmatched to any gene: 3.

This sequence joins TRBV2 and TRBJ1-1; D is unresolved. V was shortened by 1 base and J by 5 bases, with 8 bases between the two germline ends. The CDR3 loop spans 13 amino acids. Looked up from germline, CDR1 is SNHLY and CDR2 is FYNNEI. The DNA for the CDR3 is TGTGCCAGCAGTGAAGGGGTGGAGACTGAAGCTTTCTTT. It yields the protein CASSEGVETEAFF. The full variable domain, in which reference TRBV2 and TRBJ1-1 provide the parts outside the CDR3, is EPEVTQTPSHQVTQMGQEVILRCVPISNHLYFYWYRQILGQKVEFLVSFYNNEISEKSEIFDDQFSVERPDGSNFTLKIRSTKLEDSAMYFCASSEGVETEAFFGQGTRLTVV.

This clone has a handful of counts. The chain combines TRBV19 with TRBJ2-1; no clear D. CDR1 and CDR2 from the germline V gene are LNHDA and SQIVND (reference sequence). The CDR3 sequence is 13 residues long. Trimming removed 6 bases from V and 3 bases from J, with 9 bases in between. The CDR3 protein is CASSASYYNEQFF. The CDR3 region has the DNA TGTGCCAGTAGCGCTTCCTACTACAATGAGCAGTTCTTC.

V usage is TRBV27 and J usage is TRBJ2-1; 10 nucleotides agree with TRBD2. CDR3 length: 17 residues. V lost 2 bases and J lost 9; bases outside the gene matches: 13. Germline CDR1 and CDR2: MNHEY and SMNVEV (reference sequence). Here the CDR3 DNA reads TGTGCCAGCAGTTTAAGTCGAGCGGGAGGGCAGGTGGGTGAGCAGTTCTTC. The encoded protein is CASSLSRAGGQVGEQFF.

This clone came up once. This sequence joins TRBV11-2 and TRBJ2-2, with TRBD2 identical over 10 bases. This CDR3 comprises 15 residues. The ends lost 5 bases at V and 6 bases at J; junction bases unmatched: 6. CDR1 and CDR2 (germline): SGHAT, FQNNGV. CDR3 protein: CASSPSGGVAGELFF. The CDR3 DNA follows: TGTGCCAGCAGCCCCAGCGGGGGGGTCGCCGGGGAGCTGTTTTTT.

The V and J genes are TRBV4-3 and TRBJ1-5; 8 bases are a match to TRBD1. The germline V gene has CDR1 LGHNA and CDR2 YSLEER. The CDR3 runs 15 residues. V dropped 0 bases and J dropped 4; count of bases not matched to a gene: 2. This CDR3 reads CASSQETGGNQPQHF. The CDR3 DNA reads as TGCGCCAGCAGCCAAGAAACAGGGGGGAATCAGCCCCAGCATTTT.

The chain uses TRBV5-4 and TRBJ2-3, with 7 positions matching TRBD2. The CDR3 loop spans 16 amino acids. Germline V gene lookup returns CDR1 SGHNT and CDR2 YYREEE (reference sequence). The junction had 6 bases not matched to a gene; V was cut back by 0 bases and J by 2 bases. In nucleotides, the CDR3 is TGTGCCAGCAGCTTGGGCGGCGCGGGAGCCACAGATACGCAGTATTTT. This codes for CASSLGGAGATDTQYF.